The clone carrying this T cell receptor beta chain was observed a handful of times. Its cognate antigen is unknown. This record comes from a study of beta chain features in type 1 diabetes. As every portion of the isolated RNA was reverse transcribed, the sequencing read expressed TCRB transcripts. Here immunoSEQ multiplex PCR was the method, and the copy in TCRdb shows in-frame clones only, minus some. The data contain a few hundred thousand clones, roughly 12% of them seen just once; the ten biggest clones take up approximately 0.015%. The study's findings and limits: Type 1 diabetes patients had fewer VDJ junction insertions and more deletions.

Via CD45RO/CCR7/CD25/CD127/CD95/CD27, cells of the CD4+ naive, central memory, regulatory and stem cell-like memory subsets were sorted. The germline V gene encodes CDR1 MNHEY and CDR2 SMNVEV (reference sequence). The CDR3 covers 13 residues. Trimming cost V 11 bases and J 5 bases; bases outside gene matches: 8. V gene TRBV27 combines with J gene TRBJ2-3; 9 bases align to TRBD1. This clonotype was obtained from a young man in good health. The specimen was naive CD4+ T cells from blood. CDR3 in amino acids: CAWPGQGEDTQYF. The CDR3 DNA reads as TGTGCCTGGCCGGGACAGGGAGAAGATACGCAGTATTTT.